Presented here are 21 T cell receptor beta chains from one specimen sequenced in a study of T cells in Graves' hyperthyroidism and ophthalmopathy. The investigators amplified TCR beta CDR3 regions from RNA transcripts. Initially, a first-round RT-PCR of the TCR CDR3 employed the HTBI primer set. One entry per CDR3 protein, called by TCRdb with MiXCR from the multiplex PCR reads. Among around 200,000 distinct CDR3 sequences listed, over 15% were seen once. Sequenced input: blood. These receptors were collected from a woman aged 50 to 60 with Graves' hyperthyroidism.

The chain links TRBV2 to TRBJ2-1, with no clear D. Germline assignment: CDR1 SNHLY and CDR2 FYNNEI. This CDR3 has 15 residues. The germline V and J ends were trimmed by 6 bases and 4 bases, with 16 bases remaining between them. The CDR3 DNA reads as TGTGCCAGCAGAAACATTGACTTTAGTTACAATGAGCAGTTCTTC. This encodes CASRNIDFSYNEQFF.

CDR3 coding DNA: TGTGCCAGCAGCCAAGTCCCCATCGTCAGCTCTGGAAACACCATATATTTT. This gives the protein CASSQVPIVSSGNTIYF. The chain recombines TRBV14 with TRBJ1-3; D not certain. This CDR3 is 17 amino acids long. Looked up from germline, CDR1 is SGHDN and CDR2 is FVKESK. The germline V and J ends were trimmed by 1 base and 0 bases, with 13 bases remaining between them.

This clonotype was counted a few times. The V gene is TRBV9, the J gene TRBJ1-2, with D perhaps matching TRBD1 (6 bases). The CDR3 sequence is 12 residues long. Germline V gene data show CDR1 as SGDLS and CDR2 as YYNGEE. The V end was cut by 4 bases, the J end by 4 bases, with 8 bases between. The CDR3 nucleotides are TGTGCCAGCAGCACGGGGGCCTATGGCTACACCTTC. Translation: CASSTGAYGYTF.

The table lists this clonotype with many counts. The gene calls are TRBV25-1 and TRBJ1-2, with TRBD1 identical over 8 bases. The CDR3 extends over 14 amino acids. V shed 3 bases and J 8 bases; nucleotides not matched to a gene: 8. Germline V CDR1 and CDR2: MGHDK, SYGVNS. DNA for the CDR3: TGTGCCAGCAGTGATTACAGGGGGTTGGGCGGCTACACCTTC. Its translation: CASSDYRGLGGYTF.

Only one count was recorded for this clonotype. This sequence joins TRBV20-1 and TRBJ2-1; weak D call: TRBD2 (7 bases). CDR3 size: 15 residues. V was cut by 5 bases and J by 8 bases, with 22 bases left in between. Germline V CDR1 and CDR2: DFQATT, SNEGSKA (reference sequence). DNA for the CDR3: TGCAGTGCTCATAAGGGGGGGGGCCATTTTGATGAGCAGTTCTTC. Its protein is CSAHKGGGHFDEQFF.

In this sample, this clonotype is medium-sized. The rearrangement links TRBV19 to TRBJ2-7; D is perhaps TRBD1 (6 bases). V was clipped by 9 bases and J by 7 bases, with 13 bases between them. Germline CDR1 LNHDA, CDR2 SQIVND (reference sequence). This CDR3 is 11 amino acids long. CDR3 bases: TGTGCCAGCGGGACATTTGGGGAGCAGTACTTC. It yields the protein CASGTFGEQYF.

Many counts were recorded for this clonotype. This rearrangement joins TRBV28 to TRBJ2-7; no reliable D call. Trimming pared 8 bases from V and 2 bases from J, leaving 7 bases between. The CDR3 is 11 residues long. Looked up from germline, CDR1 is MDHEN and CDR2 is SYDVKM. CDR3 in DNA: TGTGCCAGCCGGACGGCCTACGAGCAGTACTTC. Translation: CASRTAYEQYF.

In this sample, this clonotype turned up many times. This chain links TRBV11-2 with TRBJ1-5; a possible D gene is TRBD1 (5 bases). The V gene's germline CDR1 is SGHAT and CDR2 FQNNGV. The CDR3 contains 13 residues. Trimming took off 2 bases at V and 5 bases at J, with 7 bases between the two ends. DNA of the CDR3: TGTGCCAGCAGCTTACGACAGTATCAGCCCCAGCATTTT. Its protein is CASSLRQYQPQHF.

This clonotype was seen at least ten times. This chain links TRBV28 with TRBJ2-7, with D perhaps matching TRBD1 (6 bases). The CDR3 has 16 amino acids. V lost 6 bases and J lost 3, with 21 bases in between. Germline V gene sequence: CDR1 MDHEN, CDR2 SYDVKM. The CDR3 protein is CASSLGVDRKGYEQYF. For the CDR3, the DNA is TGTGCCAGCAGCCTAGGGGTGGACAGAAAAGGCTACGAGCAGTACTTC.

This clonotype was detected ten times or more. The chain combines TRBV13 with TRBJ2-5; 10 bases match TRBD1. This CDR3 has 14 amino acids. The V gene's germline CDR1 is PRHDT and CDR2 FYEKMQ (reference sequence). Trimming took 2 bases from V and 4 from J; bases not matched to a gene: 1. The CDR3 region is CASSLRDRGETQYF. The CDR3 DNA reads TGTGCCAGCAGCTTAAGGGACAGGGGAGAGACCCAGTACTTC.

This clonotype was recorded only once. This sequence joins TRBV11-2 and TRBJ2-7; D is unresolved. CDR1 and CDR2 from the germline V gene are SGHAT and FQNNGV. The CDR3 is 14 residues long. The germline V and J ends were trimmed by 5 bases and 0 bases, with 11 bases remaining between them. CDR3 in DNA: TGTGCCAGCAGCCTGGTTGGGATCTCCTACGAGCAGTACTTC. As protein: CASSLVGISYEQYF.

This clonotype was counted at least ten times. The chain employs TRBV7-2 and TRBJ2-1; D is unclear. V lost 1 base, J lost 8 bases, and 15 bases lay in between. This CDR3 is built from 15 residues. Germline V gene data show CDR1 as SGHTA and CDR2 as FQGNSA. CDR3 amino acids: CASSLDPLPADEQFF. DNA of the CDR3: TGTGCCAGCAGCTTAGACCCTTTACCCGCGGATGAGCAGTTCTTC.

The sample holds many counts of this clonotype. The V gene is TRBV5-1, the J gene TRBJ2-1; 7 bases are a match to TRBD2. Germline trimming cut 4 bases from V and 3 bases from J; bases unmatched to any gene: 7. Looked up from germline, CDR1 is SGHRS and CDR2 is YFSETQ. The CDR3 covers 15 residues. CDR3 sequence (DNA): TGCGCCAGCAGCCCACACGGGGGGATCTACAATGAGCAGTTCTTC. It translates to CASSPHGGIYNEQFF.

This clonotype has at least ten counts. The chain carries TRBV7-8 and TRBJ2-5; maybe TRBD2 (5 bases). The CDR3 consists of 15 residues. V was clipped by 5 bases and J by 2 bases, with 15 bases between them. Germline CDR1 reads SGHVS; CDR2 reads FQNEAQ. CDR3 coding DNA: TGTGCCAGCAGCCGAGGGAGAACCGGACAAGAGACCCAGTACTTC. Residues: CASSRGRTGQETQYF.

This clonotype was detected ten times or more. This chain links TRBV20-1 with TRBJ1-2; D may be TRBD1 (6 bases). The V gene's germline CDR1 is DFQATT and CDR2 SNEGSKA (reference sequence). V was pared by 0 bases and J by 7 bases, with 21 bases between. CDR3 length: 16 amino acids. CDR3 protein: CSARDPSLGRGGGYTF. In nucleotides, the CDR3 is TGCAGTGCTAGAGATCCATCGCTTGGCAGGGGAGGTGGCTACACCTTC.

This clonotype showed up many times. The rearrangement uses TRBV6-1 and TRBJ1-1; no clear D. Germline V gene sequence: CDR1 MNHNS, CDR2 SASEGT. Trimming cost V 2 bases and J 7 bases, with 11 bases left between them. This CDR3 spans 13 amino acids. The CDR3: CASSESRGLEAFF. CDR3 DNA: TGTGCCAGCAGTGAAAGTAGAGGGCTTGAAGCTTTCTTT.

In this sample, this clonotype turned up many times. V is TRBV7-2 and J is TRBJ2-7, with 9 bases lining up with TRBD1. Germline CDR1 is SGHTA and CDR2 is FQGNSA. This CDR3 spans 18 amino acids. After removal of 5 bases from V and 3 bases from J, the junction contained 17 bases not matched to a gene. Written as DNA, the CDR3 is TGTGCCAGCAGCCGCGCACCCTTAATCCGGGACAGGGTCTACGAGCAGTACTTC. Translation gives CASSRAPLIRDRVYEQYF.

The table lists this clonotype with many counts. The rearrangement joins TRBV20-1 to TRBJ2-3; 11 bases match TRBD2. CDR1 is DFQATT and CDR2 is SNEGSKA in the germline V gene (reference sequence). With 6 bases clipped from V and 5 bases from J, the junction kept 16 bases outside the gene matches. The CDR3 extends over 17 amino acids. The CDR3 DNA reads TGCAGTGCCCCGCAGGGCCTAGCGGGGGGTAGGGTAGATACGCAGTATTTT. Amino acid sequence: CSAPQGLAGGRVDTQYF.

This clonotype was detected ten times or more. V gene TRBV5-1 combines with J gene TRBJ2-7; 7 nucleotides line up with TRBD2. CDR1 is SGHRS, CDR2 YFSETQ, per germline. Unmatched junction bases numbered 7, after V lost 0 bases and J lost 4 bases. The CDR3 has 15 amino acids. As DNA, the CDR3 is TGCGCCAGCAGCTTGGTGTTCAGCGGGGATTACGAGCAGTACTTC. Amino acid sequence: CASSLVFSGDYEQYF.

The CDR3 sequence is CASTFGGLLNYGYTF. CDR3 DNA: TGTGCCAGCACCTTTGGGGGGCTCTTAAACTATGGCTACACCTTC. The chain employs TRBV5-4 and TRBJ1-2; maybe TRBD1 (6 bases). This CDR3 region has 15 residues. CDR1 is SGHNT and CDR2 is YYREEE in the germline V gene (reference sequence). V was pared by 6 bases and J by 2 bases, with 17 bases between. Supplemented by reference TRBV5-4 and TRBJ1-2, the full variable domain reads ETGVTQSPTHLIKTRGQQVTLRCSSQSGHNTVSWYQQALGQGPQFIFQYYREEENGRGNFPPRFSGLQFPNYSSELNVNALELDDSALYLCASTFGGLLNYGYTFGSGTRLTVV.

In this sample, this clonotype turned up many times. This chain joins TRBV4-1 and TRBJ1-1; D not certain. This CDR3 has 12 residues. V was trimmed by 1 base and J by 7 bases, leaving 7 bases between them. The germline V gene has CDR1 MGHRA and CDR2 YSYEKL. CDR3 in amino acids: CASSQGGGEAFF. The DNA of the CDR3 is TGCGCCAGCAGCCAAGGGGGAGGTGAAGCTTTCTTT.